This T cell receptor (beta chain) was sequenced in a study of T cell responses to AZD1222 COVID-19 vaccine. Generated by immunoSEQ multiplex PCR, the TCRdb table keeps only in-frame clones and is missing some. The table shows roughly 100,000 clones, with just over 90% occurring only once. CDR1 and CDR2 from the germline V gene are SEHNR and FQNEAQ (reference sequence). Deletions cut 0 bases from V and 6 bases from J, with 8 bases between. CDR3 length: 14 amino acids. Sequenced here: peripheral blood, sampled on day 0 of AZD1222 vaccination. The sequence was collected from an adult in good health. The chain combines TRBV7-9 with TRBJ1-4; D not certain. The CDR3 sequence: CASSLASWDEKLFF. The CDR3 DNA reads TGTGCCAGCAGCTTAGCTAGCTGGGATGAAAAACTGTTTTTT.